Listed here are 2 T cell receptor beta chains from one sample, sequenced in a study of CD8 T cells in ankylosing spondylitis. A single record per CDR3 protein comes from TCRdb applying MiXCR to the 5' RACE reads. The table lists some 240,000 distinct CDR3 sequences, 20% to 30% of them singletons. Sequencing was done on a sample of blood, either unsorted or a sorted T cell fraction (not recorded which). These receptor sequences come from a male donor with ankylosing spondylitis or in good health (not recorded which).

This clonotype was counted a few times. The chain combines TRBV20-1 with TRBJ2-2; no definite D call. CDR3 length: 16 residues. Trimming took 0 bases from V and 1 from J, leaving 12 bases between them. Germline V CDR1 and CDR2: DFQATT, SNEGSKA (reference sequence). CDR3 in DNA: TGCAGTGCTAGAGATGCCCGGGCCCGGAACACCGGGGAGCTGTTTTTT. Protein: CSARDARARNTGELFF.

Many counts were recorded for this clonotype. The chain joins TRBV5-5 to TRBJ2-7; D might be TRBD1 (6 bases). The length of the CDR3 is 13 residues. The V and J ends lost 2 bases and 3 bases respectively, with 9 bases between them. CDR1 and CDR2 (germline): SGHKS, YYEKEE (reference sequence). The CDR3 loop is CASSFWTDYEQYF. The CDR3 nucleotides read TGTGCCAGCAGCTTCTGGACAGACTACGAGCAGTACTTC. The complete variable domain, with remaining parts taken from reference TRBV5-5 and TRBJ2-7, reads DAGVTQSPTHLIKTRGQQVTLRCSPISGHKSVSWYQQVLGQGPQFIFQYYEKEERGRGNFPDRFSARQFPNYSSELNVNALLLGDSALYLCASSFWTDYEQYFGPGTRLTVT.